The rows below give T cell receptor beta chains drawn from one sample of a study of T cell responses to AZD1222 COVID-19 vaccine. Only in-frame clones appear in the TCRdb table, and some are missing; sequencing was by immunoSEQ multiplex PCR. This repertoire shows 150,000 or so clones, around 91% found once; its top ten account for roughly 6%. Sequenced here: peripheral blood, sampled 28 days after the second AZD1222 dose. The receptors derive from an adult who received the AZD1222 COVID-19 vaccine. The CDR3 runs from the conserved cysteine through the conserved F or W. Size values are once, few and many counts, or a class for expanded clones, and some rows have none.

j_gene: TRBJ2-1; v_gene: TRBV18; abundance: -; CDR3aa: CASSPPGQSSYNEQFF
j_gene: TRBJ2-7; v_gene: TRBV11-3; abundance: few; CDR3aa: CASSLPGAQEQYF
j_gene: TRBJ1-5; v_gene: TRBV6-5; abundance: -; CDR3aa: CASSPLQAYQPQHF
j_gene: TRBJ2-7; v_gene: TRBV24-1; abundance: once; CDR3aa: CATSSDRSYEQYF
j_gene: TRBJ1-2; v_gene: TRBV14; abundance: -; CDR3aa: CASSYLTRQGYGYTF
j_gene: TRBJ1-5; v_gene: TRBV4-2; abundance: -; CDR3aa: CASSQESASNQPQHF
j_gene: TRBJ1-4; v_gene: TRBV11-1; abundance: -; CDR3aa: CASSPNGGREEKLFF
j_gene: TRBJ1-2; v_gene: TRBV7-2; abundance: once; CDR3aa: CASSLAPDSGYGYTF
j_gene: TRBJ2-6; v_gene: TRBV28; abundance: -; CDR3aa: CASSFIYPNSKGTGVLSGANVLTF
j_gene: TRBJ1-5; v_gene: TRBV12-3/TRBV12-4; abundance: -; CDR3aa: CASSKGKPQHF
j_gene: TRBJ2-1; v_gene: TRBV29-1; abundance: -; CDR3aa: CSVEGGGSRSNEQFF
j_gene: TRBJ2-7; v_gene: TRBV27; abundance: -; CDR3aa: CASGFRRDRGYEQYF
j_gene: TRBJ2-3; v_gene: TRBV5-1; abundance: few; CDR3aa: CASSLISQQDTQYF
j_gene: TRBJ2-1; v_gene: TRBV5-1; abundance: -; CDR3aa: CASSLGLRDRGNEQFF
j_gene: TRBJ1-6; v_gene: TRBV11-2; abundance: -; CDR3aa: CASTPRGGGSSYNSPLHF
j_gene: TRBJ1-5; v_gene: TRBV23-1; abundance: -; CDR3aa: CASSPGGTPWFQPQHF
j_gene: TRBJ2-3; v_gene: TRBV15; abundance: -; CDR3aa: CATSRSYGTADTQYF
j_gene: TRBJ2-1; v_gene: TRBV19; abundance: -; CDR3aa: CASSRRDRGRGHEQFF
j_gene: TRBJ1-6; v_gene: TRBV3-1/TRBV3-2; abundance: -; CDR3aa: CASSRSVGGSSYNSPLHF
j_gene: TRBJ1-5; v_gene: TRBV7-9; abundance: -; CDR3aa: CASSPRGGDSNQPQHF
j_gene: TRBJ1-1; v_gene: TRBV6-1; abundance: few; CDR3aa: CASSELNVGLGAQDTEAFF
j_gene: TRBJ2-2; v_gene: TRBV5-1; abundance: -; CDR3aa: CASSIRGLGTGELFF
j_gene: TRBJ1-1; v_gene: TRBV19; abundance: -; CDR3aa: CASRNLDGTEAFF
j_gene: TRBJ1-2; v_gene: TRBV3-1/TRBV3-2; abundance: -; CDR3aa: CASSLRTSNPYGYTF
j_gene: TRBJ1-5; v_gene: TRBV19; abundance: -; CDR3aa: CASSTQGYQPQHF
j_gene: TRBJ1-2; v_gene: TRBV28; abundance: -; CDR3aa: CASSQGNYGYTF
j_gene: TRBJ2-7; v_gene: TRBV5-4; abundance: -; CDR3aa: CASSLGSQGNPYEQYF
j_gene: TRBJ2-7; v_gene: TRBV5-6; abundance: -; CDR3aa: CASGWTGGYEQYF
j_gene: TRBJ2-5; v_gene: TRBV7-2; abundance: few; CDR3aa: CASSLSETQYF
j_gene: TRBJ1-5; v_gene: TRBV6-5; abundance: once; CDR3aa: CASSYSGKLSQPQHF
j_gene: TRBJ1-5; v_gene: TRBV12-3/TRBV12-4; abundance: -; CDR3aa: CASSQQGNQPQHF
j_gene: TRBJ1-2; v_gene: TRBV28; abundance: -; CDR3aa: CASSKERRRGGLYGYTF
j_gene: TRBJ1-1; v_gene: TRBV5-1; abundance: few; CDR3aa: CASSLRQLGTEAFF
j_gene: TRBJ1-5; v_gene: TRBV9; abundance: -; CDR3aa: CASSGPGQGNQPQHF
j_gene: TRBJ1-2; v_gene: TRBV30; abundance: -; CDR3aa: CAWSVRGGSGGYTF
j_gene: TRBJ1-4; v_gene: TRBV5-8; abundance: once; CDR3aa: CASSSGQIYNNEKLFF
j_gene: TRBJ2-1; v_gene: TRBV28; abundance: -; CDR3aa: CASSPSPSGGRSYNEQFF
j_gene: TRBJ2-7; v_gene: TRBV5-4; abundance: -; CDR3aa: CASSLGRGGYEQYF
j_gene: TRBJ1-2; v_gene: TRBV28; abundance: -; CDR3aa: CASTSPPGGNGGYTF
j_gene: TRBJ1-6; v_gene: TRBV7-3; abundance: -; CDR3aa: CASSRTGQGNNSPLHF
j_gene: TRBJ1-2; v_gene: TRBV30; abundance: -; CDR3aa: CAWQPGTGTNYGYTF
j_gene: TRBJ2-2; v_gene: TRBV19; abundance: -; CDR3aa: CASRTERTANTGELFF
j_gene: TRBJ1-3; v_gene: TRBV3-1/TRBV3-2; abundance: -; CDR3aa: CASTQGGGSGNTIYF
j_gene: TRBJ2-7; v_gene: TRBV6-5; abundance: -; CDR3aa: CASRGGVYEQYF
j_gene: TRBJ1-2; v_gene: TRBV5-8; abundance: -; CDR3aa: CASSPQTGQVLYYGYTF
j_gene: TRBJ2-5; v_gene: TRBV28; abundance: -; CDR3aa: CASSGPGQGAETQYF
j_gene: TRBJ2-7; v_gene: TRBV6-5; abundance: -; CDR3aa: CASSYRDRGYEQYF
j_gene: TRBJ2-2; v_gene: TRBV7-9; abundance: -; CDR3aa: CASSQAGGTGELFF
j_gene: TRBJ1-1; v_gene: TRBV6-5; abundance: once; CDR3aa: CASRSPDRLVEAFF
j_gene: TRBJ2-5; v_gene: TRBV5-4; abundance: once; CDR3aa: CASSLEGVGGETQYF
j_gene: TRBJ1-4; v_gene: TRBV5-1; abundance: -; CDR3aa: CASSLLGGARNEKLFF
j_gene: TRBJ1-6; v_gene: TRBV5-1; abundance: -; CDR3aa: CASSFGTEGSPLHF
j_gene: TRBJ1-4; v_gene: TRBV28; abundance: -; CDR3aa: CASSPQGQGGQKLFF
j_gene: TRBJ2-5; v_gene: TRBV19; abundance: -; CDR3aa: CASSIRLASETQYF
j_gene: TRBJ2-7; v_gene: TRBV11-1; abundance: -; CDR3aa: CASSPGLAGITYEQYF
j_gene: TRBJ1-2; v_gene: TRBV6-5; abundance: -; CDR3aa: CASSRRGNYGYTF